This TCR beta chain was recovered during a study of cytomegalovirus exposure and HLA in healthy donors. The study's findings and limits: Later analysis demonstrated an association between a missense DCLRE1C variant and TCR beta V- and J-gene trimming.

The donors were healthy bone marrow donors. Note on this clone: The antigen is unknown.

PCR employed 60 Vbeta and 13 Jbeta primers. Method: immunoSEQ multiplex PCR; TCRdb's copy keeps in-frame clones and lacks some. The table has about 130,000 clones, 83% seen once; the top ten hold approximately 3.8%. The V gene's germline CDR1 is ENHRY and CDR2 SYGVKD. The CDR3 is 15 residues long. V was cut by 6 bases and J by 9 bases, with 21 bases left in between. The chain couples TRBV10-3 to TRBJ2-1; tentatively, D is TRBD2 (6 bases). The sequence derives from a woman in her thirties or forties in good health and CMV-seropositive. Sequencing used PBMCs. This CDR3 is CAIRPTSRRPSEQFF. DNA for the CDR3: TGTGCCATCAGACCTACTAGCCGGCGACCCAGTGAGCAGTTCTTC.